The sequence of this T cell receptor (beta chain) was determined in a study of blood T cell repertoires in COVID-19. Study-level information: Sites in the United States, Italy and Spain provided acute and convalescent COVID-19 samples. The cDNA or gDNA used as material had been derived from T cells, B-cell-depleted T cells, or PBMCs.

In the authors' workflow: Scientists estimated how many nucleated cells there were by amplifying reference gene primers. The data were produced by immunoSEQ multiplex PCR, yet TCRdb's version contains in-frame clones alone and is incomplete. That table gives V, J and clone size, and the DNA gave D and trimming. Of some 510,000 clones in the sample, 85% to 90% were seen once. The cohort comprised adults aged about 18 to 89 years residing in about 25 US areas. Trimming took 7 bases from V and 3 from J, leaving 12 bases between them. In germline, CDR1 is LNHDA, CDR2 SQIVND (reference sequence). CDR3 size: 13 residues.

This TCR was sampled from a woman aged 40 to 50 who had recovered from COVID-19. Sequenced: PBMCs or T cells enriched from blood (not recorded which). This chain connects TRBV19 to TRBJ1-1; no clear D gene. This chain's CDR3 is CASTRERDTEAFF. CDR3 DNA sequence: TGTGCCAGTACCCGAGAGCGCGACACTGAAGCTTTCTTT.